Listed below are T cell receptor beta chains from one sample, sequenced in a study of identical twins. TCRdb re-derived calls from the 5' RACE reads in MiXCR, one entry per CDR3 protein. The repertoire includes roughly 720,000 distinct CDR3 sequences, 15% to 20% of them detected once, and around 13% sits in the top ten. These sequences were also reported in another study, on T cells expressing NK-cell markers.

The sample taken for sequencing was PBMCs. The receptors come from a woman aged 18 to 35 in good health. CDR3s include the opening cysteine and the closing phenylalanine or tryptophan. A D gene is named only where the DNA matches it firmly. Clone sizes are given selectively: once, few, many, or a class where the clone is expanded.

J	V	D	length	size	CDR3	DNA
TRBJ2-5	TRBV20-1	TRBD1	14	few	CSARSHRGQETQYF	TGCAGTGCTAGATCACACAGGGGGCAAGAGACCCAGTACTTC
TRBJ2-3	TRBV7-8	-	15	few	CASSPQGRTTDTQYF	TGTGCCAGCAGCCCCCAGGGTAGAACCACTGATACGCAGTATTTT
TRBJ2-1	TRBV7-8	TRBD2	15	few	CASSLMAGGYNEQFF	TGTGCCAGCAGCTTAATGGCGGGAGGATACAATGAGCAGTTCTTC
TRBJ1-2	TRBV9	-	14	few	CASSVAPGPNGYTF	TGTGCCAGCAGCGTAGCTCCCGGACCTAATGGCTACACCTTC
TRBJ1-1	TRBV6-5	-	12	few	CATRKLGTEAFF	TGTGCCACCCGTAAGTTGGGCACTGAAGCTTTCTTT
TRBJ2-7	TRBV5-1	-	15	-	CASSLRQGSFYEQYF	TGCGCCAGCAGCTTGCGGCAGGGGTCTTTCTACGAGCAGTACTTC
TRBJ2-7	TRBV6-1	TRBD1	16	-	CASSEGQGPYAWEQYF	TGTGCCAGCAGTGAAGGACAGGGGCCCTACGCGTGGGAGCAGTACTTC
TRBJ1-2	TRBV15	-	12	few	CATSMHRDGYTF	TGTGCCACCAGCATGCACAGGGACGGCTACACCTTC
TRBJ1-4	TRBV3-1	-	16	-	CASSQERGGVFGKLFF	TGTGCCAGCAGCCAAGAACGAGGAGGGGTTTTCGGAAAACTGTTTTTT
TRBJ1-2	TRBV20-1	-	13	few	CSARTGEAYGYTF	TGCAGTGCTAGAACCGGGGAGGCCTATGGCTACACCTTC
TRBJ2-3	TRBV5-1	TRBD2	16	few	CASSRSTSGGTDTQYF	TGCGCCAGCAGCCGCAGTACTAGCGGGGGGACAGATACGCAGTATTTT
TRBJ2-1	TRBV29-1	TRBD2	17	-	CSVGTSGGRWDYNEQFF	TGCAGCGTAGGGACTAGCGGGGGCCGCTGGGACTACAATGAGCAGTTCTTC
TRBJ1-6	TRBV30	-	12	few	CAWGYRGSPLHF	TGTGCCTGGGGCTACCGAGGTTCACCCCTCCACTTT
TRBJ2-3	TRBV15	-	14	few	CATSRDAATDTQYF	TGTGCCACCAGCAGAGACGCGGCCACAGATACGCAGTATTTT